The entry below gives a single TCR beta chain sequence along with its context. The antigen it recognizes is unknown. One base away there is no much larger clone; base qualities are not given. The data belong to a study of tumor-infiltrating lymphocytes in oesophageal squamous cell carcinoma (dated by TCRdb to about 2016). The library was prepared using PCR. The reads were generated on an Illumina HiSeq 2000. TCRdb handled the public reads itself, with Q25 trimming in fastp and clone calling in MiXCR, and kept productive beta chains. Every entry covers one CDR3 protein and lists the most common genes and DNA from its rows. The sample includes fewer than 20,000 distinct CDR3 sequences, with 40% to 45% observed a single time. Approximately 15% of the sample comes from the top ten. The specimen was normal esophageal tissue next to the tumor. This sequence was found in a male donor with esophageal squamous cell carcinoma.

The CDR3 reads as follows: CASSPIAGKGVEQFF. The bases read TGTGCCAGCAGCCCAATAGCGGGAAAGGGAGTTGAGCAGTTCTTC. The V and J genes are TRBV7-2 and TRBJ2-1; TRBD2 matches 8 bases in the middle. Trimming takes 5 bases off V and 9 bases off J; junction bases not matched to a gene: 12. The germline V gene specifies SGHTA as CDR1 and FQGNSA as CDR2. Counted from cysteine to phenylalanine, this CDR3 has 15 amino acids. CDR3 DNA is the only sequence kept; it has 45 bases, read in frame from the first base.